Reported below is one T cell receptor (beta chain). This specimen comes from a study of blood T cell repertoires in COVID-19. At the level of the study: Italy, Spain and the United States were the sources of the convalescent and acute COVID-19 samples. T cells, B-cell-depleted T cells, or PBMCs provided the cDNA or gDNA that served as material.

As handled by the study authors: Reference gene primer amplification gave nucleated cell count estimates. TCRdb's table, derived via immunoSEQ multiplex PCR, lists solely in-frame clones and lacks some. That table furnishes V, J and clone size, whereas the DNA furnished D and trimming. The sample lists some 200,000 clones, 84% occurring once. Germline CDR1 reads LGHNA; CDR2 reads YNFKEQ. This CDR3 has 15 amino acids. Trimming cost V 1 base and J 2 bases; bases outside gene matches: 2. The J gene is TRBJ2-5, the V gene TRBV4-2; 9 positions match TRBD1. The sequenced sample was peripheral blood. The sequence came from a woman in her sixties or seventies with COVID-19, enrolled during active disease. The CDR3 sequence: CASSQVGTGQETQYF. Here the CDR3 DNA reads TGTGCCAGCAGCCAAGTGGGGACAGGGCAAGAGACCCAGTACTTC.